What follows is one TCR beta chain and its context. Its target is unknown. The entry originates in a study of OX40 agonist ivuxolimab in advanced cancers. Notes on the study in general: In the 0.1 to 3.0 mg/kg range, CD4+ and CD8+ blood T cells had expanded clonally by week 6.

Trimming stripped 6 bases from V and 6 bases from J, with 11 bases between. The CDR3 is made up of 12 amino acids. Looked up from germline, CDR1 is LNHDA and CDR2 is SQIVND (reference sequence). Assay: immunoSEQ multiplex PCR; the TCRdb copy retains only in-frame clones and omits some. The table has about 85,000 clones, approximately 79% seen once. This sequence originates from an adult with an advanced solid tumor such as melanoma, head and neck, liver or kidney cancer. The material was CD4+ or CD8+ T cells sorted from blood, obtained in a trial of the OX40 agonist ivuxolimab. The chain couples TRBV19 to TRBJ1-1, with TRBD1 as a possible D gene (5 bases). The CDR3 nucleotides read TGTGCCAGTAGCAGACGGGGACCTGAAGCTTTCTTT. Protein product: CASSRRGPEAFF.